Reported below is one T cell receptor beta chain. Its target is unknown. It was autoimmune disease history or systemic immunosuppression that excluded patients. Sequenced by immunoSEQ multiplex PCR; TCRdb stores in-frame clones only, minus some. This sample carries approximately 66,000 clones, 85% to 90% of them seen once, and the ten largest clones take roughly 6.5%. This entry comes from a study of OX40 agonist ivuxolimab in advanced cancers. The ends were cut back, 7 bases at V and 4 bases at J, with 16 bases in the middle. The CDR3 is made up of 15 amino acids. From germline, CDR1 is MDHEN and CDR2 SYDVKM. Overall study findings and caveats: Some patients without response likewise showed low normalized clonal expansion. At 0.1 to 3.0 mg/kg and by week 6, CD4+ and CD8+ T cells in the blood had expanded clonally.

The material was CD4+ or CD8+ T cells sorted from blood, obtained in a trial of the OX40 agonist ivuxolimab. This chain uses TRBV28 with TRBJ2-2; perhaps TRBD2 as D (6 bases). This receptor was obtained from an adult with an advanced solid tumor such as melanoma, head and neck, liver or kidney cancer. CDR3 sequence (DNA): TGTGCCAGCAAGTGGGAGGTTTATGGCACCGGGGAGCTGTTTTTT. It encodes CASKWEVYGTGELFF.